This is a list of T cell receptor beta chains from one sample in a study of cytomegalovirus exposure and HLA in healthy donors. TCRdb's table, derived via immunoSEQ multiplex PCR, lists solely in-frame clones and lacks some. The repertoire holds approximately 190,000 clones, 84% seen once, with around 15% in the top ten. The material sequenced was PBMCs. These TCRs come from a woman in her thirties in good health and CMV-seropositive. CDR3s include the opening cysteine and the closing phenylalanine or tryptophan. The order of the fields is clone size, D gene, J gene, V gene, CDR3 DNA, CDR3 protein. D genes are given only for firm matches. The size of a clone is reported for some rows only, either as once, few or many, or as a class for expanded clones.

-,TRBD1,TRBJ1-2,TRBV15,TGTGCCACCAGCGGCGAACAGGGGGCTCTCTCTGGCTACACCTTC,CATSGEQGALSGYTF
-,-,TRBJ2-1,TRBV2,TGTGCCAGCAGTGAAGCGCTTTGGGCCCTCGGGAAGGCTAATGAGCAGTTCTTC,CASSEALWALGKANEQFF
-,-,TRBJ1-1,TRBV29-1,TGCAGCGTTGAAGATTTCCAGGTTGGTGCTTTCTTT,CSVEDFQVGAFF
-,TRBD1,TRBJ2-7,TRBV7-9,TGTGCCAGCAGACAGACAGGGGGCCGACACGAGCAGTACTTC,CASRQTGGRHEQYF
-,TRBD2,TRBJ2-1,TRBV2,TGTGCCAGCAGTGACCCCGGGACTAGCGGTTACAATGAGCAGTTCTTC,CASSDPGTSGYNEQFF
-,TRBD1,TRBJ2-5,TRBV5-1,TGCGCCAGCAGCGGGGGACAGGGTAGAGAGACCCAGTACTTC,CASSGGQGRETQYF
-,TRBD1,TRBJ1-2,TRBV29-1,TGCAGCGTTGAAGGTTCGGGACAGGGCTATGGCTACACCTTC,CSVEGSGQGYGYTF
-,-,TRBJ2-2,TRBV19,TGTGCCAGTACCCCAGACGGAGCGAACACCGGGGAGCTGTTTTTT,CASTPDGANTGELFF
-,TRBD2,TRBJ2-7,TRBV2,TGTGCCAGCAGGGCGGGAGTAACCTCCTACGAGCAGTACTTC,CASRAGVTSYEQYF
many,TRBD2,TRBJ2-7,TRBV18,TGTGCCAGCTCACCTACTAGCGGGAGCTCCTACGAGCAGTACTTC,CASSPTSGSSYEQYF
-,TRBD2,TRBJ2-3,TRBV5-4,TGTGCCAGCAGCTTGATGCTAGCGGGGAGCACAGATACGCAGTATTTT,CASSLMLAGSTDTQYF
-,TRBD1,TRBJ2-1,TRBV10-1,TGCGCCACCAGGGGGAGCTCCTACAATGAGCAGTTCTTC,CATRGSSYNEQFF
-,TRBD2,TRBJ2-1,TRBV7-6,TGTGCCAGCAGCCGGGGGGGGAATGAGCAGTTCTTC,CASSRGGNEQFF
-,-,TRBJ1-5,TRBV27,TGTGCCAGCAGTTCCGACTTCGCCAATCAGCCCCAGCATTTT,CASSSDFANQPQHF